The 27 T cell receptor beta chains listed next were all sequenced from one sample in a study of persistence of HIV-infected CD4 T cells. Their specific antigens are unknown. Overlapping HIV-1 Gag 15-mer peptides at approximately 0.96 ug per peptide per mL were used. Memory cells lacking CD40L and CD69 with high CD45RO were sorted. Sequencing used immunoSEQ version 4 in survey mode. The data were produced by immunoSEQ multiplex PCR, yet TCRdb's version contains in-frame clones alone and is incomplete. The sample records about 36,000 clones, over 75% being singletons. The sample was cultured CD4+ T cells from PBMCs, taken from a patient who received antiretroviral therapy. Receptors originate from an adult with HIV. The donor label of this sample is uncertain.

J is TRBJ2-7 and V is TRBV19; possibly TRBD2 for D (5 bases). Germline loops: CDR1 LNHDA, CDR2 SQIVND (reference sequence). The CDR3 spans 13 residues. V was shortened by 3 bases and J by 5 bases, with 11 bases between the two germline ends. This CDR3 is CASSMRRTDEQYF. The CDR3 DNA reads as TGTGCCAGTAGTATGAGGAGGACGGACGAGCAGTACTTC.

V is TRBV7-6 and J is TRBJ2-7; D uncertain. The CDR3 covers 11 residues. Trimming removed 10 bases from V and 4 bases from J, with 11 bases in between. Germline V CDR1 and CDR2: SGHVS, FNYEAQ. CDR3 loop: CAIRTGYEQYF. The CDR3 nucleotides are TGTGCCATCAGAACGGGTTACGAGCAGTACTTC.

This clone occurred once. The chain has TRBV20-1 and TRBJ1-1, with D unresolved. The CDR3 is made up of 10 amino acids. CDR1 DFQATT and CDR2 SNEGSKA come from the germline V gene (reference sequence). Trimming stripped 7 bases from V and 4 bases from J, with 7 bases between. The CDR3 nucleotides are TGCAGTGTTGATTCCACTGAAGCTTTCTTT. Its translation is CSVDSTEAFF.

The chain couples TRBV27 to TRBJ1-2; D is unclear. There are 14 residues in the CDR3. Trimming pared 2 bases from V and 4 bases from J, leaving 11 bases between. Germline V gene sequence: CDR1 MNHEY, CDR2 SMNVEV (reference sequence). The CDR3 reads CASSLSKGRYGYTF. Here the CDR3 DNA reads TGTGCCAGCAGTTTAAGTAAAGGGCGCTATGGCTACACCTTC.

The chain is built from TRBV19 and TRBJ2-7; D perhaps matches TRBD2 (6 bases). The germline CDR1 and CDR2 sequences are LNHDA and SQIVND (reference sequence). V dropped 2 bases and J dropped 5 bases, with 13 bases sitting between them. The CDR3 extends over 14 amino acids. CDR3: CASSITGVFDEQYF. CDR3 bases: TGTGCCAGTAGTATAACGGGGGTTTTCGACGAGCAGTACTTC.

This chain links TRBV6-2 or TRBV6-3 with TRBJ2-3; D gene ambiguous. This CDR3 contains 12 residues. Germline CDR1 reads MNHEY; CDR2 reads SVGEGT. Trimming shortened V by 4 bases and J by 0 bases, and 2 bases separated the two germline ends. The CDR3 region is CASSSSTDTQYF. CDR3 nucleotides: TGTGCCAGCAGTTCTAGCACAGATACGCAGTATTTT.

This clone has more than one count but fewer than ten. This rearrangement joins TRBV5-1 to TRBJ1-2, with unresolved D. This CDR3 region has 15 residues. Germline CDR1 SGHRS, CDR2 YFSETQ. Trimming removed 4 bases from V and 0 bases from J, with 13 bases in between. The DNA of the CDR3 is TGCGCCAGCAGCCCTCAGGTCGGGTCTAACTATGGCTACACCTTC. Residues: CASSPQVGSNYGYTF.

This chain uses TRBV6-1 with TRBJ2-2, with D hard to call. Germline loops: CDR1 MNHNS, CDR2 SASEGT. The CDR3 is 12 amino acids. The V gene lost 2 bases and the J gene lost 8 bases, with 6 bases spanning the gap. The CDR3 region is CASSEMGGELFF. The CDR3 bases are TGTGCCAGCAGTGAAATGGGGGGGGAGCTGTTTTTT.

This sequence joins TRBV9 and TRBJ2-1; 8 bases line up with TRBD2. With V trimmed by 0 bases and J by 1 base, 0 bases remained unmatched. Per germline, CDR1 SGDLS and CDR2 YYNGEE. The CDR3 extends over 15 amino acids. The CDR3 DNA follows: TGTGCCAGCAGCGTAGGCGGGGGGTCCTACAATGAGCAGTTCTTC. Protein sequence: CASSVGGGSYNEQFF.

Concerning this clone itself: As the CDR3 is not closed by the conserved phenylalanine or tryptophan, this likely results from a read error. It is unclear where the CDR3 begins or ends on the DNA, so no DNA is shown, and the CDR3 is as TCRdb lists it. The chain couples TRBV6-2 or TRBV6-3 to TRBJ2-7. Per germline, CDR1 MNHEY and CDR2 SVGEGT. Ends included, the CDR3 has 14 residues. The CDR3 loop is CASSYSAVQELPQY.

The genes are TRBV10-1 and TRBJ1-4; tentative D call: TRBD1 (6 bases). The CDR3 spans 14 residues. V was cut by 6 bases and J by 5 bases, with 13 bases left in between. CDR1 is WNHNN and CDR2 is SYGVQD in the germline V gene (reference sequence). DNA of the CDR3: TGCGCCAGCAGCCCCAGGGGCCCGAATGAAAAACTGTTTTTT. As protein: CASSPRGPNEKLFF.

V usage is TRBV14 and J usage is TRBJ2-3; 7 nucleotides match TRBD1. CDR3 length equals 13 residues. After removal of 5 bases from V and 9 bases from J, the junction contained 8 bases not matched to a gene. Germline V lookup: CDR1 SGHDN, CDR2 FVKESK. In DNA form, the CDR3 reads TGTGCCAGCAGCTCCACGGGACAGTACACGCAGTATTTT. Translating it yields CASSSTGQYTQYF. Full variable domain (rest looked up from reference TRBV14 and TRBJ2-3): EAGVTQFPSHSVIEKGQTVTLRCDPISGHDNLYWYRRVMGKEIKFLLHFVKESKQDESGMPNNRFLAERTGGTYSTLKVQPAELEDSGVYFCASSSTGQYTQYFGPGTRLTVL.

V is TRBV6-1 and J is TRBJ1-2; no reliable D call. The CDR3 runs 13 residues. The V end lost 6 bases, the J end lost 1 base, and 9 bases lay between the germline ends. CDR1 and CDR2 from the germline V gene are MNHNS and SASEGT. CDR3 nucleotide sequence: TGTGCCAGCAGGCGGACTGATAACTATGGCTACACCTTC. This encodes CASRRTDNYGYTF.

The chain employs TRBV7-9 and TRBJ2-1; TRBD2 matches 8 bases. The V segment lost 2 bases and the J segment 7 bases; nucleotides outside the gene matches: 7. CDR1 SEHNR and CDR2 FQNEAQ come from the germline V gene (reference sequence). The CDR3 spans 15 residues. DNA for the CDR3: TGTGCCAGCAGCTTACAAGCGGGGGTTCGGAATGAGCAGTTCTTC. Protein: CASSLQAGVRNEQFF. The full variable domain, in which reference TRBV7-9 and TRBJ2-1 provide the parts outside the CDR3, is DTGVSQNPRHKITKRGQNVTFRCDPISEHNRLYWYRQTLGQGPEFLTYFQNEAQLEKSRLLSDRFSAERPKGSFSTLEIQRTEQGDSAMYLCASSLQAGVRNEQFFGPGTRLTVL.

This clone was counted only a few times. The V call is TRBV2, the J call TRBJ1-4; 7 bases match TRBD1. Looked up from germline, CDR1 is SNHLY and CDR2 is FYNNEI. Trimming removed 2 bases from V and 5 bases from J; junction bases left unmatched: 5. The CDR3 is 15 residues long. The CDR3 nucleotides read TGTGCCAGCAGTGAACAGGACAGGAAAAATGAAAAACTGTTTTTT. Its translation: CASSEQDRKNEKLFF.

This clone was observed once. This sequence joins TRBV7-2 and TRBJ2-1; 8 nucleotides align to TRBD2. The CDR3 extends over 15 amino acids. From germline, CDR1 is SGHTA and CDR2 FQGNSA. V lost 5 bases and J lost 1; bases outside the gene matches: 4. CDR3 amino acids: CASSPAGGSYNEQFF. The CDR3 DNA is TGTGCCAGCAGCCCCGCGGGGGGATCCTACAATGAGCAGTTCTTC.

The V and J genes are TRBV19 and TRBJ2-3; unclear D gene. CDR1 LNHDA and CDR2 SQIVND come from the germline V gene (reference sequence). The CDR3 covers 12 residues. V was trimmed by 6 bases and J by 7 bases, leaving 11 bases between them. The CDR3 coding sequence is TGTGCCAGTAGCCCATCGCCATATACGCAGTATTTT. This translates into CASSPSPYTQYF.

The rearrangement links TRBV19 to TRBJ1-1; D call uncertain. CDR1 is LNHDA and CDR2 is SQIVND in the germline V gene (reference sequence). V lost 1 base and J 6 bases, leaving 12 bases between the germline ends. This CDR3 is built from 14 residues. CDR3 bases: TGTGCCAGTAGTATAGGCCCCTCGATCGCTGAAGCTTTCTTT. This encodes CASSIGPSIAEAFF.

This chain uses TRBV6-1 with TRBJ1-2; a possible D gene is TRBD1 (5 bases). Trimming removed 2 bases at V and 6 bases at J, with 10 bases between. The CDR3 is made up of 13 amino acids. CDR1 MNHNS and CDR2 SASEGT come from the germline V gene. CDR3 coding DNA: TGTGCCAGCAGTGAAATCCAGGGTGATGGCTACACCTTC. Translation: CASSEIQGDGYTF.

This clone was picked up a small number of times. This sequence joins TRBV5-1 and TRBJ1-2, with D hard to call. Germline-derived CDR1 and CDR2 are SGHRS and YFSETQ. V was trimmed by 4 bases and J by 8 bases, leaving 21 bases between them. The CDR3 covers 15 residues. The chain's CDR3 is CASSPSTNPVIGYTF. The CDR3, as DNA: TGCGCCAGCAGCCCCTCGACGAATCCGGTCATCGGCTACACCTTC.

The chain employs TRBV28 and TRBJ2-7; 15 nucleotides align to TRBD2. Looked up from germline, CDR1 is MDHEN and CDR2 is SYDVKM. After removal of 5 bases from V and 6 bases from J, the junction contained 8 bases not matched to a gene. The CDR3 spans 16 residues. The CDR3 DNA sequence: TGTGCCAGCAGTGGACACGGACTAGCGGGGGGGCTCGAGCAGTACTTC. This sequence encodes CASSGHGLAGGLEQYF. The variable domain in full, completed from reference TRBV28 and TRBJ2-7, reads DVKVTQSSRYLVKRTGEKVFLECVQDMDHENMFWYRQDPGLGLRLIYFSYDVKMKEKGDIPEGYSVSREKKERFSLILESASTNQTSMYLCASSGHGLAGGLEQYFGPGTRLTVT.

A single count supports this clone. This chain uses TRBV5-1 with TRBJ2-3; D perhaps matches TRBD2 (5 bases). Trimming cost V 2 bases and J 2 bases, with 6 bases left between them. From germline, CDR1 is SGHRS and CDR2 YFSETQ. CDR3 size: 13 residues. CDR3 in DNA: TGCGCCAGCAGCTTCCGGGACACAGATACGCAGTATTTT. Its translation is CASSFRDTDTQYF. Together with reference TRBV5-1 and TRBJ2-3, the CDR3 gives the full variable domain: KAGVTQTPRYLIKTRGQQVTLSCSPISGHRSVSWYQQTPGQGLQFLFEYFSETQRNKGNFPGRFSGRQFSNSRSEMNVSTLELGDSALYLCASSFRDTDTQYFGPGTRLTVL.

This chain connects TRBV9 to TRBJ1-2; a weak D match, TRBD1 (5 bases). V was trimmed by 3 bases and J by 5 bases, leaving 17 bases between them. The CDR3 runs to 15 residues. Germline CDR1 SGDLS, CDR2 YYNGEE. CDR3 region: CASSAVSQGGYGYTF. Written as DNA, the CDR3 is TGTGCCAGCAGCGCCGTGTCGCAGGGAGGATATGGCTACACCTTC.

A few counts support this clone. The J gene is TRBJ1-5, the V gene TRBV19; 9 bases align to TRBD1. CDR1 is LNHDA, CDR2 SQIVND, per germline (reference sequence). CDR3 length equals 18 residues. The V gene end was trimmed by 7 bases and the J gene end by 7 bases; junction bases not matched to a gene: 20. The CDR3 here is CASTSPRGTGRRGQPQHF. In nucleotides, the CDR3 is TGTGCCAGTACCTCACCTCGGGGGACAGGGCGACGTGGACAGCCCCAGCATTTT.

By share, this clone ranks as medium-sized. The genes are TRBV3-1 (or the pseudogene TRBV3-2) and TRBJ2-7; 9 nucleotides line up with TRBD2. The CDR3 totals 15 residues. The germline CDR1 and CDR2 sequences are LGHDT and YNNKEL (reference sequence). The V and J ends lost 4 bases and 2 bases, in that order; junction bases with no gene match: 6. CDR3 in DNA: TGTGCCAGCAGCCTTGAGCGGGGGGCTCCCTACGAGCAGTACTTC. Its protein is CASSLERGAPYEQYF.

This chain connects TRBV12-5 to TRBJ2-7, with D uncertain. Germline CDR1 reads LGHNT; CDR2 reads FRNRAP. Trimming cost V 5 bases and J 6 bases, with 8 bases left between them. CDR3 length equals 11 residues. For the CDR3, the DNA is TGTGCTAGTGGTAGTCGTTTCGAGCAGTACTTC. This gives the protein CASGSRFEQYF.

The genes are TRBV4-1 and TRBJ2-1; D is uncertain. The V and J ends lost 3 bases and 3 bases respectively, with 12 bases between them. CDR3 length: 15 amino acids. CDR1 is MGHRA and CDR2 is YSYEKL in the germline V gene. CDR3 DNA: TGCGCCAGCAGCCAGACCGGGCAGTACTACAATGAGCAGTTCTTC. It encodes CASSQTGQYYNEQFF.